Listed below are T cell receptor beta chains from one sample, sequenced in a study of CD8 T cells in Susac syndrome. TCRdb recomputed calls from the immunoSEQ multiplex PCR reads with MiXCR, one row per CDR3 protein. The repertoire holds more than 95,000 distinct CDR3 sequences, 85% to 95% seen once, with less than 0.4% in the top ten. Input material: CD8+ T cells from PBMCs. These receptors all stem from a human donor with multiple sclerosis. Both conserved end residues are part of each CDR3. The D gene is left open where the match is weak. The size of a clone is reported for some rows only, either as once, few or many, or as a class for expanded clones.

J | D | V | length | size | CDR3 | DNA
TRBJ2-7 | . | TRBV3-1 | 15 | . | CASSQPTPGSHEQYF | TGTGCCAGCAGCCAACCGACGCCGGGGTCCCACGAGCAGTACTTC
TRBJ2-2 | . | TRBV9 | 14 | few | CASSVGGNTGELFF | TGTGCCAGCAGCGTAGGTGGGAACACCGGGGAGCTGTTTTTT
TRBJ2-1 | TRBD2 | TRBV7-9 | 15 | . | CASRSASGSENEQFF | TGTGCCAGCAGGTCAGCTAGCGGGAGTGAGAATGAGCAGTTCTTC
TRBJ2-7 | TRBD1 | TRBV5-1 | 15 | . | CASSLPGTGEYEQYF | TGCGCCAGCAGCCTTCCCGGGACAGGGGAATACGAGCAGTACTTC
TRBJ2-7 | . | TRBV19 | 14 | . | CASSIRTGSYEQYF | TGTGCCAGTAGTATACGTACAGGGTCATACGAGCAGTACTTC
TRBJ2-7 | . | TRBV28 | 16 | . | CASSLFPRTDTYEQYF | TGTGCCAGCAGTTTATTTCCCCGGACAGATACCTACGAGCAGTACTTC
TRBJ1-2 | . | TRBV6-6 | 13 | few | CASSSSGTYGYTF | TGTGCCAGCAGTTCCTCCGGGACGTATGGCTACACCTTC
TRBJ2-5 | . | TRBV7-7 | 15 | . | CASSMAYREQETQYF | TGTGCCAGCAGCATGGCTTACAGGGAACAAGAGACCCAGTACTTC
TRBJ2-1 | TRBD2 | TRBV7-9 | 14 | . | CASSLAGGFDEQFF | TGTGCCAGCAGCTTAGCGGGAGGGTTCGATGAGCAGTTCTTC
TRBJ1-2 | . | TRBV7-9 | 11 | . | CASEGINGYTF | TGTGCCAGCGAGGGGATAAATGGCTACACCTTC
TRBJ1-1 | . | TRBV21-1 | 17 | . | CASSKALSVRPNTEAFF | TGTGCCAGCAGCAAAGCGCTTTCCGTCAGGCCGAACACTGAAGCTTTCTTT
TRBJ1-2 | . | TRBV5-1 | 13 | . | CASSLVQKKGYTF | TGCGCCAGCAGCTTAGTCCAGAAGAAAGGCTACACCTTC
TRBJ1-1 | TRBD1 | TRBV11-2 | 14 | . | CASSYQGQRREAFF | TGTGCCAGCAGCTACCAGGGACAGAGAAGAGAAGCTTTCTTT
TRBJ2-5 | . | TRBV7-9 | 14 | . | CASSPRNFQETQYF | TGTGCCAGCAGCCCCCGAAATTTCCAAGAGACCCAGTACTTC
TRBJ2-2 | . | TRBV2 | 15 | . | CASSAVVATDGELFF | TGTGCCAGCAGTGCAGTAGTAGCAACGGACGGGGAGCTGTTTTTT
TRBJ1-4 | . | TRBV29-1 | 13 | . | CSVLRQSDEKLFF | TGCAGCGTTTTAAGACAGAGCGATGAAAAACTGTTTTTT
TRBJ1-2 | . | TRBV20-1 | 13 | . | CSARTGSNYGYTF | TGCAGTGCTAGAACAGGTTCTAACTATGGCTACACCTTC
TRBJ1-5 | . | TRBV12-3/TRBV12-4 | 14 | . | CASSPTDSNQPQHF | TGTGCCAGCAGCCCGACAGATAGCAATCAGCCCCAGCATTTT
TRBJ2-1 | TRBD2 | TRBV5-4 | 15 | . | CASSLKRERDNEQFF | TGTGCCAGCAGCTTGAAGCGGGAGAGGGACAATGAGCAGTTCTTC
TRBJ2-7 | TRBD1 | TRBV7-9 | 13 | . | CATRQGGAYEQYF | TGTGCCACCCGACAGGGGGGAGCCTACGAGCAGTACTTC
TRBJ1-6 | TRBD1 | TRBV28 | 13 | . | CASSYTGGFPLHF | TGTGCCAGCAGCTACACAGGGGGCTTCCCCCTCCACTTT
TRBJ2-1 | . | TRBV2 | 14 | . | CASWGPGVPNEQFF | TGTGCCAGCTGGGGCCCGGGAGTCCCCAATGAGCAGTTCTTC
TRBJ2-1 | . | TRBV7-2 | 14 | . | CASSTVNPGDEQFF | TGTGCCAGCAGTACCGTGAATCCCGGCGATGAGCAGTTCTTC
TRBJ2-7 | . | TRBV28 | 16 | . | CASSLMIRGRAYEQYF | TGTGCCAGCAGTTTAATGATTAGGGGACGGGCCTACGAGCAGTACTTC